This T cell receptor beta chain was sequenced in a study of blood T cell repertoires in COVID-19. Study summary: Samples of COVID-19 (acute and convalescent) were obtained from the United States, Italy and Spain. Sources were T cells, B-cell-depleted T cells, or PBMCs; the material itself was cDNA or gDNA.

Original processing methods: Reference gene primer amplification yielded estimated nucleated cell counts. Method: immunoSEQ multiplex PCR; TCRdb's copy keeps in-frame clones and lacks some. Clonal size and the V and J genes are those of that table, whereas D and trimming came from the DNA. The sample carries about 380,000 clones, roughly 87% recorded once. The CDR3 loop spans 14 amino acids. The V end lost 7 bases, the J end lost 2 bases, and 15 bases lay between the germline ends. Germline values: CDR1 MDHEN, CDR2 SYDVKM. The study counted Cohort 3 donors as recovered given two negative PCRs, clearance, or symptom resolution.

The sequence was collected from a woman under 40 who had recovered from COVID-19. Sequencing was carried out using PBMCs or T cells enriched from blood (not recorded which). The V gene is TRBV28, the J gene TRBJ2-7; maybe TRBD2 (6 bases). The DNA for the CDR3 is TGTGCCAGCAAACCGCGTAGCGGTACCTACGAGCAGTACTTC. It yields the protein CASKPRSGTYEQYF.